Detailed here is one T cell receptor beta chain. The V gene lost 2 bases and the J gene lost 4 bases, with 8 bases spanning the gap. The CDR3 contains 13 residues. Germline V gene data show CDR1 as MNHEY and CDR2 as SVGAGI. Measured with immunoSEQ multiplex PCR; TCRdb has only the in-frame clones, and not every one. The table includes about 190,000 clones, around 86% detected once. The sample is drawn from a study of blood T cell repertoires in COVID-19. Sequencing input: PBMCs or T cells enriched from blood (not recorded which). This sequence was found in a woman between 35 and 50 years old in a cohort exposed to, infected with or recovered from COVID-19 (not recorded which). The genes are TRBV6-5 and TRBJ1-1; D remains unclear. CDR3 coding DNA: TGTGCCAGCAGTTACGAGGGTAGCACTGAAGCTTTCTTT. Its translation: CASSYEGSTEAFF.